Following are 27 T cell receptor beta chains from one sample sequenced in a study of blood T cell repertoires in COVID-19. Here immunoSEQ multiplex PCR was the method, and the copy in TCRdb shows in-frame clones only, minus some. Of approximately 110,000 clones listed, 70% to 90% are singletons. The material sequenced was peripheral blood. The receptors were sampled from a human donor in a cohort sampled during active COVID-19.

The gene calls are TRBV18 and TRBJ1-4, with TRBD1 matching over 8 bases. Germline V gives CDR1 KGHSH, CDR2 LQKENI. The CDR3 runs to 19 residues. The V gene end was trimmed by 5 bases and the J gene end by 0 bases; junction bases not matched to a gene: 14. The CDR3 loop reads CASSTSGDRRVATNEKLFF. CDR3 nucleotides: TGTGCCAGCTCAACATCAGGGGACAGGAGAGTTGCAACTAATGAAAAACTGTTTTTT.

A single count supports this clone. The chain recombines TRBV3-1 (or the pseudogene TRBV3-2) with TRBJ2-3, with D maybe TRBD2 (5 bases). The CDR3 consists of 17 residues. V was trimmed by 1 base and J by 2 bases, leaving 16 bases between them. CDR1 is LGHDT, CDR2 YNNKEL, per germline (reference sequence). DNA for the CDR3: TGTGCCAGCAGCCAAGGCCCAACTAGAACCCACACAGATACGCAGTATTTT. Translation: CASSQGPTRTHTDTQYF.

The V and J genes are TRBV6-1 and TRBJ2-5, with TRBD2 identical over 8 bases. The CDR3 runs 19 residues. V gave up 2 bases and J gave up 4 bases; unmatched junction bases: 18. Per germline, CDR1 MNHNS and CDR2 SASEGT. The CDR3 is CASSELMGMWREDGETQYF. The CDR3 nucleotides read TGTGCCAGCAGTGAACTGATGGGGATGTGGCGGGAGGACGGAGAGACCCAGTACTTC.

In DNA form, the CDR3 reads TGTGCCAGCAGCTCGGAGGCAAACAATGAGCAGTTCTTC. Protein sequence: CASSSEANNEQFF. The chain carries TRBV11-3 and TRBJ2-1, with a weak D call TRBD2 (5 bases). The length of the CDR3 is 13 residues. The V end was cut by 4 bases, the J end by 5 bases, with 9 bases between. CDR1 is SGHNT and CDR2 is YENEEA in the germline V gene.

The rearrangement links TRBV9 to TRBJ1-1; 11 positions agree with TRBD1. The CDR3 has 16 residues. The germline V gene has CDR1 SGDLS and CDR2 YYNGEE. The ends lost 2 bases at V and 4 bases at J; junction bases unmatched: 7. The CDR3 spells CASSVGTGGVGTEAFF. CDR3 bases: TGTGCCAGCAGCGTTGGGACAGGGGGGGTCGGCACTGAAGCTTTCTTT.

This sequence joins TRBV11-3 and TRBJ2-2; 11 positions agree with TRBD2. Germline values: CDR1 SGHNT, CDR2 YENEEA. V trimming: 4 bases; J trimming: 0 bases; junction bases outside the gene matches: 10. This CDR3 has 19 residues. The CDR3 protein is CASSSNPRLAGSNTGELFF. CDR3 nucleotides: TGTGCCAGCAGCTCCAACCCACGACTAGCGGGGTCGAACACCGGGGAGCTGTTTTTT. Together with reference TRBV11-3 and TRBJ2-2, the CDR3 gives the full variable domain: EAGVVQSPRYKIIEKKQPVAFWCNPISGHNTLYWYLQNLGQGPELLIRYENEEAVDDSQLPKDRFSAERLKGVDSTLKIQPAELGDSAVYLCASSSNPRLAGSNTGELFFGEGSRLTVL.

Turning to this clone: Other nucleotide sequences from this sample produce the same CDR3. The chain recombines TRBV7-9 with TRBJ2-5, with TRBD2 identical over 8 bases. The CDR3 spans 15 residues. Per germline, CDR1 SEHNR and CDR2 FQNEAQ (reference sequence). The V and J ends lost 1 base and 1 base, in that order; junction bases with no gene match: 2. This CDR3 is CASSLVRGGQETQYF. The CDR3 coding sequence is TGTGCCAGCAGCTTAGTTCGGGGGGGCCAAGAGACCCAGTACTTC.

The CDR3 spells CASSPPGEKLFF. The CDR3 nucleotides are TGTGCCAGCTCACCACCCGGTGAAAAACTGTTTTTT. The V gene is TRBV18, the J gene TRBJ1-4; D ambiguous. Germline CDR1 KGHSH, CDR2 LQKENI. The CDR3 runs 12 residues. V was trimmed by 0 bases and J by 7 bases, leaving 3 bases between them.

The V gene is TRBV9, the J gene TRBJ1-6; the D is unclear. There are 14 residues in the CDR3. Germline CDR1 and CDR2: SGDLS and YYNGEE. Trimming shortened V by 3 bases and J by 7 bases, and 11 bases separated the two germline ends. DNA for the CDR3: TGTGCCAGCAGCGACCGGGAGCGGAATTCACCCCTCCACTTT. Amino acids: CASSDRERNSPLHF.

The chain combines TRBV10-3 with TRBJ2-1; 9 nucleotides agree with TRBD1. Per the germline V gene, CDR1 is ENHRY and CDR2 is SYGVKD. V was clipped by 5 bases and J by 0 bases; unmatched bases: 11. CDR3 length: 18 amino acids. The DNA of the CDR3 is TGTGCCATCAGTACCGGGACAGGGCCCCTTAGCTCCTACAATGAGCAGTTCTTC. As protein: CAISTGTGPLSSYNEQFF.

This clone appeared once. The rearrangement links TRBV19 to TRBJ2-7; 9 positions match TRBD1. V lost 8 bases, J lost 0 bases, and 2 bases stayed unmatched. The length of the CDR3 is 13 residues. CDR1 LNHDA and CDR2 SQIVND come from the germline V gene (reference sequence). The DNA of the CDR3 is TGTGCCAGTGGGACAGGGCACTCCTACGAGCAGTACTTC. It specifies CASGTGHSYEQYF.

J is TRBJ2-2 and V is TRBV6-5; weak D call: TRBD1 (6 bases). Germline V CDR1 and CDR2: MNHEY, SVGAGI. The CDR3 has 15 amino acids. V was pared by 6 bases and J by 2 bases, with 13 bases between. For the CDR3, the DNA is TGTGCCAGCAGCACAGGGTCGGGTAACACCGGGGAGCTGTTTTTT. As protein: CASSTGSGNTGELFF.

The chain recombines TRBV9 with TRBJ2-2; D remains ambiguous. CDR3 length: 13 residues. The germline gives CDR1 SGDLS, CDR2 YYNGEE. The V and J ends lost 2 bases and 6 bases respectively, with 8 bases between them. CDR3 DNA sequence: TGTGCCAGCAGCGTTGGAGTTCCCGGGGAGCTGTTTTTT. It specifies CASSVGVPGELFF.

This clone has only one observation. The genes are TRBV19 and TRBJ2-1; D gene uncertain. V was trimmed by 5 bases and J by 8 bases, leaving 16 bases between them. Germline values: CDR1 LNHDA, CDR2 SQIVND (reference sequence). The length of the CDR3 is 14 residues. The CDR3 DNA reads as TGTGCCAGTAGTGCAAGGCGCCTGGCGGATGAGCAGTTCTTC. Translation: CASSARRLADEQFF.

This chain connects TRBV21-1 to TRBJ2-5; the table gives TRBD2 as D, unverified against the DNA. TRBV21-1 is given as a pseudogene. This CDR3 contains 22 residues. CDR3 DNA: TGTGCCAGCAGCAAAGTCCTCACGGGGACTAGCGGGGGAATGATGGGCCAAGAGACCCAGTACTTC. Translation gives CASSKVLTGTSGGMMGQETQYF.

The CDR3: CASSQEPDTNTEAFF. In DNA form, the CDR3 reads TGTGCCAGCAGCCAAGAGCCGGACACGAACACTGAAGCTTTCTTT. The chain joins TRBV4-2 to TRBJ1-1; D possibly corresponds to TRBD1 (5 bases). The CDR3 has 15 amino acids. V gave up 0 bases and J gave up 1 base, with 9 bases separating them. CDR1 LGHNA and CDR2 YNFKEQ come from the germline V gene.

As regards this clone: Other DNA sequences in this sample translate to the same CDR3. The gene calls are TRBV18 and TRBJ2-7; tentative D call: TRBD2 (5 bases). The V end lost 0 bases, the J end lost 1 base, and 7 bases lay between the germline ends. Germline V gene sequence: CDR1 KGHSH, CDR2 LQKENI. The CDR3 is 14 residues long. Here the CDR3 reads CASSPPGSSYEQYF. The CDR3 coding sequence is TGTGCCAGCTCACCACCGGGGAGTTCCTACGAGCAGTACTTC.

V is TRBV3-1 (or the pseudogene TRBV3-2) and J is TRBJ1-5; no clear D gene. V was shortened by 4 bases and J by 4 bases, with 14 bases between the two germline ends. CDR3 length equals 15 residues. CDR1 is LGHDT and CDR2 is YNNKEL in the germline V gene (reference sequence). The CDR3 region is CASSLSDTQNQPQHF. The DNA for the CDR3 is TGTGCCAGCAGCCTTAGCGATACACAGAATCAGCCCCAGCATTTT.

The CDR3 sequence is CASSIHDRKNQPQHF. CDR3 sequence (DNA): TGTGCCAGTAGTATCCATGACAGGAAAAATCAGCCCCAGCATTTT. The chain carries TRBV19 and TRBJ1-5, with D possibly matching TRBD1 (6 bases). V gave up 3 bases and J gave up 4 bases, with 13 bases separating them. The CDR3 sequence is 15 residues long. CDR1 LNHDA and CDR2 SQIVND come from the germline V gene (reference sequence).

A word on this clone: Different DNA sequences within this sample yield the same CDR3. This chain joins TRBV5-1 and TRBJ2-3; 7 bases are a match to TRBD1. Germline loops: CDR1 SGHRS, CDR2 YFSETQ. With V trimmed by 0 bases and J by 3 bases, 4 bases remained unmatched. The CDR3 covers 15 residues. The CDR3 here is CASSLGQGGTDTQYF. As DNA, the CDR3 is TGCGCCAGCAGCTTGGGACAGGGTGGGACAGATACGCAGTATTTT.

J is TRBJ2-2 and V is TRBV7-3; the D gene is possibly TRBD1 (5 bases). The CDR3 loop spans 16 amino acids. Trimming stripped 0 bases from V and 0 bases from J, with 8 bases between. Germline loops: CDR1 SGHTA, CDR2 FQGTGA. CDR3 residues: CASSLTGVPNTGELFF. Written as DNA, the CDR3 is TGTGCCAGCAGCTTAACAGGGGTCCCGAACACCGGGGAGCTGTTTTTT.

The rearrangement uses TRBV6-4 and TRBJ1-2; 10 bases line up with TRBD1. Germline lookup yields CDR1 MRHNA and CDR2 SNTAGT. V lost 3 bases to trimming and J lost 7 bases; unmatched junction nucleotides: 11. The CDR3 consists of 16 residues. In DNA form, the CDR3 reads TGTGCCAGCAGTGAGAAACCGGGACAGGGGTTAAGTGGCTACACCTTC. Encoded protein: CASSEKPGQGLSGYTF.

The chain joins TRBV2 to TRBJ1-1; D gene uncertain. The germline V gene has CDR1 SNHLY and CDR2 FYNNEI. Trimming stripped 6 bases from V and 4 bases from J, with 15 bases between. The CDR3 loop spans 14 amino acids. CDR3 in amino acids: CASSSRTITTEAFF. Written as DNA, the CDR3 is TGTGCCAGCAGCTCCAGGACTATCACCACTGAAGCTTTCTTT.

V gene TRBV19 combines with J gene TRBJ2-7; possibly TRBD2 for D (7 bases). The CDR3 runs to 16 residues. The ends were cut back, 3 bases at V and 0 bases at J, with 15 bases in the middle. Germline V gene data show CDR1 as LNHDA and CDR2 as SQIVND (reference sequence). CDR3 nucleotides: TGTGCCAGTAGTATGGTGGGGGGGCGAAGCTCCTACGAGCAGTACTTC. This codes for CASSMVGGRSSYEQYF.

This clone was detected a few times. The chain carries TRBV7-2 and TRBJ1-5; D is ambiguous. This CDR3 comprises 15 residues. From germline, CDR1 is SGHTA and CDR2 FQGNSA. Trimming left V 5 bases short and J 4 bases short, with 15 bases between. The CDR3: CASSLYNNRNQPQHF. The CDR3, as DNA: TGTGCCAGCAGCCTCTACAACAACAGAAATCAGCCCCAGCATTTT.

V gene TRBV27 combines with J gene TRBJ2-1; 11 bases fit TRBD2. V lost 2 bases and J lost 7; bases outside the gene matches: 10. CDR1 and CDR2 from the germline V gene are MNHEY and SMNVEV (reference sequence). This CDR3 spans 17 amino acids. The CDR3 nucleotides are TGTGCCAGCAGTTTAGGTCTAGCGGGAGGCTCTGGGAATGAGCAGTTCTTC. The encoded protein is CASSLGLAGGSGNEQFF.

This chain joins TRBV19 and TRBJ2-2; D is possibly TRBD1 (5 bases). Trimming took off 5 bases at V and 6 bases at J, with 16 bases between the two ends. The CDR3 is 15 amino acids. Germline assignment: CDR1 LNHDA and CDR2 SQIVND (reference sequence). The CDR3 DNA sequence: TGTGCCAGTAGTGGGGCAGGGTCTGTCCCCGGGGAGCTGTTTTTT. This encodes CASSGAGSVPGELFF.